A single count supports the clone carrying this TCR beta chain. Its matching antigen is unknown. V trimming: 3 bases; J trimming: 4 bases; junction bases outside the gene matches: 6. The germline V gene encodes CDR1 SGHRS and CDR2 YFSETQ. This CDR3 has 16 amino acids. This sample is drawn from a study of T cell responses to AZD1222 COVID-19 vaccine. Study-level results: The study sampled repertoires only after the peak T cell response. The study identified only six AZD1222 recipients as seropositive at baseline.

Assay used: immunoSEQ multiplex PCR; TCRdb lists only in-frame clones, some missing. This sample has approximately 88,000 clones, with 90% found just once. The sequencing here drew on peripheral blood, taken 28 days after the second AZD1222 dose. This clonotype was sampled from an adult who received the AZD1222 COVID-19 vaccine. The chain uses TRBV5-1 and TRBJ2-2; 10 bases map to TRBD2. The CDR3 sequence: CASSSTSGAGTGELFF. CDR3 coding DNA: TGCGCCAGCAGCTCCACTAGCGGGGCGGGCACCGGGGAGCTGTTTTTT.